This T cell receptor beta chain was sequenced in a study of shared clonotypes between healthy human individuals. The J segment lost 2 bases and the V segment lost 7 bases, leaving 4 bases of the junction unmatched. In germline, CDR1 is SQVTM, CDR2 ANQGSEA. This CDR3 is 12 amino acids long. Genomic DNA of every subset was divided equally among multiple immunoSEQ plates. The method was immunoSEQ multiplex PCR; TCRdb's version includes in-frame clones alone and lacks a portion of them. The repertoire has hundreds of thousands of clones, about 78% of them found once; the top ten carry around 2%. The clonotype comes from a woman aged 25 to 39 in good health. This chain links TRBV29-1 with TRBJ2-5; 7 positions match TRBD1. What was sequenced was memory CD4+ T cells sorted from blood. Subset reported: CD45RA-negative fraction. CDR3 nucleotide sequence: TGCAGCGCGGGACAGACACAAGAGACCCAGTACTTC. It translates to CSAGQTQETQYF. Together with reference TRBV29-1 and TRBJ2-5, the CDR3 gives the full variable domain: SAVISQKPSRDICQRGTSLTIQCQVDSQVTMMFWYRQQPGQSLTLIATANQGSEATYESGFVIDKFPISRPNLTFSTLTVSNMSPEDSSIYLCSAGQTQETQYFGPGTRLLVL.